This TCR beta chain was captured in a study of T-cell reconstitution after alpha-beta-depleted transplantation in children. Study observations and caveats: Newly generated T cells supplied most T-cell counts and diversity one year post-transplant. It was surviving recipient T cells and thymic progenitors that gave some patients high TCRbeta diversity at day 60. Two months or so post-transplant, alpha-beta T cells reportedly derived from several hundred expanded graft clones.

Of note for this clonotype: Its antigen is unknown.

Construction of the TCRbeta library involved unique molecular identifiers. TCRdb redid the calling of the PCR reads with MiXCR, one entry per CDR3 protein. The sample records about 200,000 distinct CDR3 sequences, approximately 8.4% being singletons. Material: PBMCs, mostly from graft donor cells, obtained 360 days after TCRalphabeta/CD19-depleted stem cell transplant. This receptor was identified in a male patient aged 2-15 years who had a stem cell transplant for acute myeloid leukemia, so the T cells may come from the graft donor.

The CDR3 protein is CASSLEPAGGHNTGELFF. In DNA, the CDR3 is TGTGCCAGCAGTTTGGAGCCAGCGGGGGGGCATAACACCGGGGAGCTGTTTTTT. This chain uses TRBV12-3 or TRBV12-4 with TRBJ2-2; 10 bases line up with TRBD2. Unmatched junction bases numbered 9, after V lost 3 bases and J lost 2 bases. CDR3 length: 18 residues.